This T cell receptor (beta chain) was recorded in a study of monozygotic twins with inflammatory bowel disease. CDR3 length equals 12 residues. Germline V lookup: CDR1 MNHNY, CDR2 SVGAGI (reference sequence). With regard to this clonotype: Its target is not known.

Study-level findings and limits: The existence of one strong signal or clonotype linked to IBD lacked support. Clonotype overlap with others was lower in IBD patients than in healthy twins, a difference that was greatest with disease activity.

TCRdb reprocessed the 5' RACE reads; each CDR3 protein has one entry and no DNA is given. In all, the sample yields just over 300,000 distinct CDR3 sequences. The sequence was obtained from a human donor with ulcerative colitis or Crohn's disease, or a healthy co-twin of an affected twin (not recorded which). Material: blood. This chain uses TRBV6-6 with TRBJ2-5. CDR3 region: CASSYIQETQYF.